This TCR beta chain derives from a study of T-cell reconstitution after alpha-beta-depleted transplantation in children. The TCRbeta library was prepared with unique molecular identifiers. MiXCR was run by TCRdb on the PCR reads, yielding one entry per CDR3 protein. The sample has 300,000 to 400,000 distinct CDR3 sequences, approximately 12% seen once. V was cut by 1 base and J by 10 bases, with 11 bases left in between. This CDR3 is 11 amino acids long. Germline V gene lookup returns CDR1 GTSNPN and CDR2 SVGIG (reference sequence). The TCR was taken from a human donor who donated a stem cell graft to a child with Fanconi anemia. The gene calls are TRBV30 and TRBJ2-7; D not resolved. Sequenced material: PBMCs, taken from the stem cell graft. The CDR3 sequence: CAWSGRLLQYF. The CDR3 DNA is TGTGCCTGGAGTGGAAGACTGCTCCAGTACTTC.